A selection of T cell receptor beta chains follows, all from one sample in a study of T cells after somatic rescue of genetic block. This table comes from immunoSEQ multiplex PCR, and its TCRdb copy is limited to in-frame clones, with some not included. The sample has about 68,000 clones; roughly 92% are singletons. Source material: peripheral blood mononuclear cells (PBMCs). The receptors were sampled from a man aged 35 to 55. CDR3s include the opening cysteine and the closing phenylalanine or tryptophan. The D gene is left open where the match is weak. Rows give clone size only sometimes, using once, few, many, or a class for an expanded clone.

.,TRBV5-8,TRBJ2-6,TRBD1,TGTGCCAGCAGCTACACCGGGACAGGGGGGTTTGGGGCCAACGTCCTGACTTTC,CASSYTGTGGFGANVLTF
.,TRBV4-1,TRBJ2-1,.,TGCGCCAGCAGCCAAGACAACGGGATTCTGTACAATGAGCAGTTCTTC,CASSQDNGILYNEQFF
.,TRBV29-1,TRBJ2-2,.,TGCAGCATATACTCCGGGGGTATAACCGGGGAGCTGTTTTTT,CSIYSGGITGELFF
few,TRBV5-1,TRBJ1-3,.,TGCGCCAGCGCAGACGGGACTCCTGGAAACACCATATATTTT,CASADGTPGNTIYF
.,TRBV9,TRBJ2-2,.,TGTGCCAGCAGCGGATCCCGGGGCGGGGAGCTGTTTTTT,CASSGSRGGELFF
few,TRBV19,TRBJ1-2,.,TGTGCCAGTATTACCCCCGGACACCACAACTATGGCTACACCTTC,CASITPGHHNYGYTF
.,TRBV19,TRBJ1-5,TRBD1,TGTGCCAGTACGGGGGACAGGGCCCCTTTGCGTCCCCAGCATTTT,CASTGDRAPLRPQHF
.,TRBV27,TRBJ2-7,.,TGTGCCAGCAGTTTGCGTTGGGGGTCCCCCGAGCAGTACTTC,CASSLRWGSPEQYF
.,TRBV6-5,TRBJ1-1,.,TGTGCCAGCAGCTCCAGGGTTAAAAAGAACACTGAAGCTTTCTTT,CASSSRVKKNTEAFF
.,TRBV6-1,TRBJ2-1,.,TGTGCCAGCAGTGTACAGATCGGTGAGCAGTTCTTC,CASSVQIGEQFF
.,TRBV2,TRBJ2-3,TRBD2,TGTGCCAGCAGGAGGATCCACACTAGCGGGAGGGGAGATACGCAGTATTTT,CASRRIHTSGRGDTQYF
.,TRBV11-2,TRBJ1-1,.,TGTGCCAGCAGCCAAACCACAATGAACACTGAAGCTTTCTTT,CASSQTTMNTEAFF
.,TRBV7-9,TRBJ2-2,.,TGTGCCAGCAGCTTAGACGCCGGGGAGCTGTTTTTT,CASSLDAGELFF
.,TRBV9,TRBJ1-6,.,TGTGCCAGCAGCGGAGAAGGGGTTTATAATTCACCCCTCCACTTT,CASSGEGVYNSPLHF
.,TRBV11-2,TRBJ2-7,TRBD2,TGTGCCAGCAGACCTCCGGGACTAGCCTCGGGAGAGCAGTACTTC,CASRPPGLASGEQYF
.,TRBV30,TRBJ1-1,.,TGTGCCTGGAGAAGATCTGAAGCTTTCTTT,CAWRRSEAFF
.,TRBV2,TRBJ2-1,TRBD1,TGTGCCAGCACGGACAGGGGGCGCATTGGGAATGAGCAGTTCTTC,CASTDRGRIGNEQFF
.,TRBV18,TRBJ2-7,.,TGTGCCAGCTCACCAGCCGCTAGGAGCGAGCAGTACTTC,CASSPAARSEQYF
.,TRBV18,TRBJ2-7,.,TGTGCCAGCTCACCAGGAGGCCCAGGGGAATCCTACGAGCAGTACTTC,CASSPGGPGESYEQYF
.,TRBV18,TRBJ2-5,.,TGTGCCAGCTCACCACCGGACGGGAGAGTAGAGACCCAGTACTTC,CASSPPDGRVETQYF
.,TRBV5-4,TRBJ1-5,.,TGTGCCAGCAGCCTAACAGGCAATAGCAATCAGCCCCAGCATTTT,CASSLTGNSNQPQHF
once,TRBV30,TRBJ2-3,TRBD2,TGTGCCTGGAGTAGGCTGCGCGGGGGGGGCACAGATACGCAGTATTTT,CAWSRLRGGGTDTQYF
.,TRBV27,TRBJ1-2,.,TGTGCCAGCAGCCCCCGGAACAGCGGGTATCCCTATGGCTACACCTTC,CASSPRNSGYPYGYTF
.,TRBV15,TRBJ2-1,.,TGTGCCACTCGAAGCGGGACAACGCGTTACAATGAGCAGTTCTTC,CATRSGTTRYNEQFF
.,TRBV29-1,TRBJ1-2,TRBD1,TGCAGCGTTCTCGAACAGGGGGAAAGGGGCTACACCTTC,CSVLEQGERGYTF
.,TRBV19,TRBJ2-7,.,TGTGCCAGTAGTCGGGCGGACGGGGACTCCTACGAGCAGTACTTC,CASSRADGDSYEQYF
.,TRBV5-1,TRBJ2-7,.,TGCGCCAGCAGCGCAAACCGGGACCTCTCCTACGAGCAGTACTTC,CASSANRDLSYEQYF
.,TRBV18,TRBJ1-2,TRBD1,TGTGCCAGCTCACCACGGCAGGGGGCAATCGGCGGCGTGAACTATGGCTACACCTTC,CASSPRQGAIGGVNYGYTF
.,TRBV30,TRBJ1-2,.,TGTGCCTGGAGGACGTCTATGCACTATGGCTACACCTTC,CAWRTSMHYGYTF
once,TRBV7-2,TRBJ1-2,.,TGTGCCAGCAGCCGCGACAGATTCTATGGCTACACCTTC,CASSRDRFYGYTF
.,TRBV7-9,TRBJ1-4,.,TGTGCCAGCAGCTTAGCCCCTGACAGGACTAATGAAAAACTGTTTTTT,CASSLAPDRTNEKLFF
.,TRBV5-5,TRBJ1-4,.,TGTGCCAGCAGCGGGGACGGCTTGGCTGAAAAACTGTTTTTT,CASSGDGLAEKLFF
.,TRBV5-6,TRBJ1-4,.,TGTGCCAGCAGCTTGGCCGTAGACAGCTCAACTAATGAAAAACTGTTTTTT,CASSLAVDSSTNEKLFF
.,TRBV19,TRBJ2-1,.,TGTGCCAGTAGTATACAAATCGCGGCCTCCTACAATGAGCAGTTCTTC,CASSIQIAASYNEQFF
.,TRBV19,TRBJ2-3,TRBD1,TGTGCCAGTAGTATCCGCGGGACAGGGGCAGATACGCAGTATTTT,CASSIRGTGADTQYF
.,TRBV7-9,TRBJ2-7,.,TGTGCCAGCAGTTCACAGGGTCACGAGCAGTACTTC,CASSSQGHEQYF
.,TRBV7-6,TRBJ2-7,TRBD1,TGTGCCAGCAGCGAGTCCCCTCCGACAGGGATCTACGAGCAGTACTTC,CASSESPPTGIYEQYF
.,TRBV19,TRBJ1-5,.,TGTGCCAGTAAGCGGGTCCCCAATCAGCCCCAGCATTTT,CASKRVPNQPQHF
.,TRBV5-1,TRBJ1-4,TRBD1,TGTGCCAGCAGCCCGACAGGGATCGATGAAAAACTGTTTTTT,CASSPTGIDEKLFF
.,TRBV9,TRBJ2-3,TRBD2,TGTGCCAGCAGCGTAAGCGGGAGGCCTCCCAATACGCAGTATTTT,CASSVSGRPPNTQYF
.,TRBV2,TRBJ2-7,TRBD1,TGTGCCAGCACCCCCTCGGGACAGTACTACGAGCAGTACTTC,CASTPSGQYYEQYF
once,TRBV10-2,TRBJ2-5,.,TGCGCCAGCGGAACGGGAGTGGAGACCCAGTACTTC,CASGTGVETQYF
.,TRBV19,TRBJ2-5,.,TGTGCCAGTAGTCCCGTGGCCAGGGCGATTCAAGAGACCCAGTACTTC,CASSPVARAIQETQYF
.,TRBV10-1,TRBJ2-2,TRBD2,TGCGCCAGCAGTCTGGCTAGCGGGAACACCGGGGAGCTGTTTTTT,CASSLASGNTGELFF
.,TRBV10-3,TRBJ2-7,.,TGTGCCATCATGATTCAGGGGCGCCTCTACGAGCAGTACTTC,CAIMIQGRLYEQYF
.,TRBV10-2,TRBJ2-4,TRBD1,TGCGCCAGCAGTGAGTCGGGACAGGGAGGCATTCAGTACTTC,CASSESGQGGIQYF
.,TRBV19,TRBJ2-3,TRBD1,TGTGCCAGTAGTATCGGGACAGGGCGTCCGGGCACAGATACGCAGTATTTT,CASSIGTGRPGTDTQYF
once,TRBV19,TRBJ2-5,.,TGTGCCAGTAGTTCCTCGTGGGTGGAGGAGACCCAGTACTTC,CASSSSWVEETQYF
.,TRBV11-3,TRBJ2-7,.,TGTGCCAGCAGCTTAGAACAGGGCTACGAGCAGTACTTC,CASSLEQGYEQYF